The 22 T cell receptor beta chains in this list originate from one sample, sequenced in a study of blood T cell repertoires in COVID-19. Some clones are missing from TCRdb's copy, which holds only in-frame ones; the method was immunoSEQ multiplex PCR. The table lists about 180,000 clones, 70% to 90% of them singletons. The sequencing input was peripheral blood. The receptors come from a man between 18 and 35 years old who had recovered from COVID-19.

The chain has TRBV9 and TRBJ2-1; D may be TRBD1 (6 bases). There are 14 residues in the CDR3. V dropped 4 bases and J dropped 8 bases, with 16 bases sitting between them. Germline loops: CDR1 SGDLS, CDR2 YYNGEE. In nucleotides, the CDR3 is TGTGCCAGCAGCCAGGGGAATTGGGACGATGAGCAGTTCTTC. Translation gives CASSQGNWDDEQFF.

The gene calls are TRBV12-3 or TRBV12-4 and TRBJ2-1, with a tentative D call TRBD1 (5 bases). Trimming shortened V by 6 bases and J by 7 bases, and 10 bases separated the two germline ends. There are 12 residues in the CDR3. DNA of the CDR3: TGTGCCAGCAGATGGGGCTATAATGAGCAGTTCTTC. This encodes CASRWGYNEQFF.

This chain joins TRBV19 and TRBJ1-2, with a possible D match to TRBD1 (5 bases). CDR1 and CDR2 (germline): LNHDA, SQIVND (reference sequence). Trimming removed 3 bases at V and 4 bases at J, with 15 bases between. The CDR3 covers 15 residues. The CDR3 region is CASSILQVRSYGYTF. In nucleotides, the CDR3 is TGTGCCAGTAGTATTTTACAGGTCAGATCCTATGGCTACACCTTC.

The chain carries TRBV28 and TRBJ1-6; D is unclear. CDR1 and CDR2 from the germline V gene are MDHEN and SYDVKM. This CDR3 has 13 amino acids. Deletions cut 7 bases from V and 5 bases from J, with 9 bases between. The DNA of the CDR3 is TGTGCCAGCACCCCCAGAAATAATTCACCCCTCCACTTT. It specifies CASTPRNNSPLHF.

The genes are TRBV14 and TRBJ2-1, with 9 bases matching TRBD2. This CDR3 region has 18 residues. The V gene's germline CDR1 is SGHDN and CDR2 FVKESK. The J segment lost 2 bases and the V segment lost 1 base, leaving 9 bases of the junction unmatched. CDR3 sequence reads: CASSQGLLAGFAYNEQFF. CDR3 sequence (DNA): TGTGCCAGCAGCCAAGGGTTACTAGCGGGCTTCGCCTACAATGAGCAGTTCTTC. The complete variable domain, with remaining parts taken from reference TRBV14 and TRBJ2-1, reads EAGVTQFPSHSVIEKGQTVTLRCDPISGHDNLYWYRRVMGKEIKFLLHFVKESKQDESGMPNNRFLAERTGGTYSTLKVQPAELEDSGVYFCASSQGLLAGFAYNEQFFGPGTRLTVL.

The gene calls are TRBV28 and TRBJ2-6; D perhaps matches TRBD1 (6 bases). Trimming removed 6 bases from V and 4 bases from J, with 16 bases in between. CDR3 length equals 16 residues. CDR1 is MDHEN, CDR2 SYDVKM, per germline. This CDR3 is CASSLKGDRGANVLTF. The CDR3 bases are TGTGCCAGCAGCCTAAAGGGAGACAGGGGGGCCAACGTCCTGACTTTC.

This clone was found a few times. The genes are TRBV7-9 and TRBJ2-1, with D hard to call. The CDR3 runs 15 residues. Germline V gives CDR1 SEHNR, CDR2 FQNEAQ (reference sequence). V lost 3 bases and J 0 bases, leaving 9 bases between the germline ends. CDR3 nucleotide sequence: TGTGCCAGCAGCTTGCTGACTCACTCCTACAATGAGCAGTTCTTC. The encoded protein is CASSLLTHSYNEQFF.

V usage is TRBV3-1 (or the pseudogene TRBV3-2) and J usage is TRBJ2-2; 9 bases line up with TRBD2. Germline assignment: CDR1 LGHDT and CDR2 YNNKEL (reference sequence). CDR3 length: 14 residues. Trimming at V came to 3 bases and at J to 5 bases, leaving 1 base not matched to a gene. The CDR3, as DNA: TGTGCCAGCAGCCAGGGACTAGCAACCGGGGAGCTGTTTTTT. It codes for CASSQGLATGELFF.

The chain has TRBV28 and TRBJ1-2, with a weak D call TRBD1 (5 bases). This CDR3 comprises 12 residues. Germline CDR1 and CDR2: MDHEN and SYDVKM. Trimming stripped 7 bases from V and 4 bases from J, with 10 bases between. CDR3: CASITGLYGYTF. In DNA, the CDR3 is TGTGCCAGCATTACGGGACTCTATGGCTACACCTTC.

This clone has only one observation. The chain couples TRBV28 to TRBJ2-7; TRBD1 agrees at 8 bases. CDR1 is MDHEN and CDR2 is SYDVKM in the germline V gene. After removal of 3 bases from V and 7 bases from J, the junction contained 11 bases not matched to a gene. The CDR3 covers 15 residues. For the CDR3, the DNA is TGTGCCAGCAGTTTGTTGGCGGACAGGGCGATAGAGCAGTACTTC. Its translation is CASSLLADRAIEQYF.

CDR3 protein: CSASGEVNEQFF. As DNA, the CDR3 is TGCAGTGCTAGTGGGGAGGTCAATGAGCAGTTCTTC. This chain connects TRBV20-1 to TRBJ2-1; D perhaps matches TRBD2 (6 bases). Germline CDR1 reads DFQATT; CDR2 reads SNEGSKA (reference sequence). Trimming removed 3 bases at V and 6 bases at J, with 9 bases between. The CDR3 has 12 residues.

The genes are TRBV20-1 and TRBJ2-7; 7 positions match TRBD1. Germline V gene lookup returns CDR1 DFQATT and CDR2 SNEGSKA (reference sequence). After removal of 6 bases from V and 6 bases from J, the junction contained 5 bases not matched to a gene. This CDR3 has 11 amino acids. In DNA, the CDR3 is TGCAGTGCCCTGACAGGGCTCGAGCAGTACTTC. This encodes CSALTGLEQYF.

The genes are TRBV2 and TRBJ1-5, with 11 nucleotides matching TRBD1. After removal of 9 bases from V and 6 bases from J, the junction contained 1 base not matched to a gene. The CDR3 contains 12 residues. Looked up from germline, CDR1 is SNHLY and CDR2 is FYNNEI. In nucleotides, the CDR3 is TGTGCCAGTGGGACAGGGGGTCAGCCCCAGCATTTT. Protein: CASGTGGQPQHF.

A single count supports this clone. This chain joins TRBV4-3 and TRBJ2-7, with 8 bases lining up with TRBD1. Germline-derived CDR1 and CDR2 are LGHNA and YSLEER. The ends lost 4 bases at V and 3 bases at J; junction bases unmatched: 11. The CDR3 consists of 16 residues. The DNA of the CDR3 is TGCGCCAGCAGCCCCCAGCCGGGACAGGCGAGCTACGAGCAGTACTTC. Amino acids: CASSPQPGQASYEQYF.

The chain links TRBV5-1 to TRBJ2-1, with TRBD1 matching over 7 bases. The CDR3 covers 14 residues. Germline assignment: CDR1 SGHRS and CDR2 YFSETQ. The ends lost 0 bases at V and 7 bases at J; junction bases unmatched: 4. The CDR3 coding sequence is TGCGCCAGCAGCTTGGCCGGGACAGCTAATGAGCAGTTCTTC. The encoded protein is CASSLAGTANEQFF. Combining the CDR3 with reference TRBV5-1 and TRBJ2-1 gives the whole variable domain KAGVTQTPRYLIKTRGQQVTLSCSPISGHRSVSWYQQTPGQGLQFLFEYFSETQRNKGNFPGRFSGRQFSNSRSEMNVSTLELGDSALYLCASSLAGTANEQFFGPGTRLTVL.

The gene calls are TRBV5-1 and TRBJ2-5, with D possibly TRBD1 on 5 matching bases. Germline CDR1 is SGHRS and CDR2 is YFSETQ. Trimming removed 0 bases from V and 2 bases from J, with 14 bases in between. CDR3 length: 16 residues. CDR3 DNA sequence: TGCGCCAGCAGCTTGGATAGTTACAGGATGCAAGAGACCCAGTACTTC. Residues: CASSLDSYRMQETQYF.

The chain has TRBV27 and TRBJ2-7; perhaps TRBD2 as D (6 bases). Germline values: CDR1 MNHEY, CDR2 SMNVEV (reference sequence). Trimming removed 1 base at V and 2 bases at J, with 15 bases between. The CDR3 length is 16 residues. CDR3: CASSLFGTGGTYEQYF. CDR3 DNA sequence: TGTGCCAGCAGTTTATTCGGAACAGGCGGGACCTACGAGCAGTACTTC.

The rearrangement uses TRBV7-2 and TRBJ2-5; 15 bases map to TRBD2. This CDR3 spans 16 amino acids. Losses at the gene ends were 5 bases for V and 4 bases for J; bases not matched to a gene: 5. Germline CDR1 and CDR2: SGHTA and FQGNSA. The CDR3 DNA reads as TGTGCCAGCAGCCCGCCGGGACTAGCGGGAGGAGAGACCCAGTACTTC. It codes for CASSPPGLAGGETQYF.

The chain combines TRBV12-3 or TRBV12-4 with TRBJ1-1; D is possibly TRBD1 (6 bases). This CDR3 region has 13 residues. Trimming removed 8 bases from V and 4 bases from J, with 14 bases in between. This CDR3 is CASGGLGGTEAFF. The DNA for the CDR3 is TGTGCCAGCGGGGGTTTAGGGGGCACTGAAGCTTTCTTT.

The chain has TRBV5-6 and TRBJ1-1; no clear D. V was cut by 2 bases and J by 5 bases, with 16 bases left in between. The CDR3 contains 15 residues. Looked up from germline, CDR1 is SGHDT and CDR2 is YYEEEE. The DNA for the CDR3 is TGTGCCAGCAGCTTTCGTGGCAGCTGGAGAACTGAAGCTTTCTTT. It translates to CASSFRGSWRTEAFF.

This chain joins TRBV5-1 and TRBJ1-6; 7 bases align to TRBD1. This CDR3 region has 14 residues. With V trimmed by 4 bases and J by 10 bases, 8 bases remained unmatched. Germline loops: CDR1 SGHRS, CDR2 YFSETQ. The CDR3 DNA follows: TGCGCCAGCAGCCTGGGGGACAGAGGATCACCCCTCCACTTT. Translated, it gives CASSLGDRGSPLHF. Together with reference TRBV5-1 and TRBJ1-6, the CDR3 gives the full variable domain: KAGVTQTPRYLIKTRGQQVTLSCSPISGHRSVSWYQQTPGQGLQFLFEYFSETQRNKGNFPGRFSGRQFSNSRSEMNVSTLELGDSALYLCASSLGDRGSPLHFGNGTRLTVT.

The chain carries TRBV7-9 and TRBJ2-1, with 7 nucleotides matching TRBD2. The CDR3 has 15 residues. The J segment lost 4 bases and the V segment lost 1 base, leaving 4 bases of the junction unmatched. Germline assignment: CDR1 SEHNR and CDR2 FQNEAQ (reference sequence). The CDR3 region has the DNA TGTGCCAGCAGCTTAGGGTCGGGAGGTTACAATGAGCAGTTCTTC. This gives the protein CASSLGSGGYNEQFF.